This section outlines one T cell receptor (beta chain) sequence together with its context. Its antigen remains unidentified. There are 15 residues in the CDR3. J was trimmed by 4 bases and V by 5 bases; bases with no gene match: 5. Per the germline V gene, CDR1 is SGHTA and CDR2 is FQGNSA. TCRdb independently ran MiXCR on the 5' RACE reads; one entry per CDR3 protein. Of approximately 500,000 distinct CDR3 sequences detected, about 13% appear once; the ten largest clones hold 6.8%. The data were obtained in a study of CD8 T cells in ankylosing spondylitis. Study findings and constraints: There was reportedly significant enrichment of clones that were disease-linked in matched ankylosing spondylitis synovial fluid. Characteristic of ankylosing spondylitis blood, it appeared, was a TCR beta motif comprising about eight highly homologous variants.

Sequences were obtained from blood, either unsorted or a sorted T cell fraction (not recorded which). The sequence derives from a male donor with ankylosing spondylitis. The chain has TRBV7-2 and TRBJ2-2; 9 positions match TRBD2. CDR3 residues: CASSPGTSTTGELFF. In DNA form, the CDR3 reads TGTGCCAGCAGCCCCGGGACTAGCACCACCGGGGAGCTGTTTTTT.